The 29 T cell receptor beta chains presented below share a single source sample, sequenced in a study of OX40 agonist ivuxolimab in advanced cancers. The table came from immunoSEQ multiplex PCR; TCRdb's copy has only in-frame clones and leaves some out. The data show tens of thousands of clones, with roughly 80% seen just once and roughly 0.4% held by the top ten. This material consisted of CD4+ or CD8+ T cells sorted from blood, taken in a trial of the OX40 agonist ivuxolimab. The source is an adult with an advanced solid tumor such as melanoma, head and neck, liver or kidney cancer.

The rearrangement uses TRBV18 and TRBJ1-2, with 10 bases lining up with TRBD1. This CDR3 contains 15 residues. Germline V CDR1 and CDR2: KGHSH, LQKENI. Unmatched junction bases numbered 6, after V lost 3 bases and J lost 5 bases. CDR3 coding DNA: TGTGCCAGCTCACCGGGACAGGGGACGTGGTATGGCTACACCTTC. Translating gives CASSPGQGTWYGYTF.

CDR3 in amino acids: CASYSGSQTDTQYF. CDR3 nucleotide sequence: TGCGCCAGCTATAGCGGGAGTCAGACAGATACGCAGTATTTT. The chain uses TRBV5-1 and TRBJ2-3; 9 bases line up with TRBD2. V was clipped by 7 bases and J by 3 bases; unmatched bases: 6. The CDR3 spans 14 residues. Per the germline V gene, CDR1 is SGHRS and CDR2 is YFSETQ. Drawing the rest from reference TRBV5-1 and TRBJ2-3, the complete variable domain is KAGVTQTPRYLIKTRGQQVTLSCSPISGHRSVSWYQQTPGQGLQFLFEYFSETQRNKGNFPGRFSGRQFSNSRSEMNVSTLELGDSALYLCASYSGSQTDTQYFGPGTRLTVL.

The chain couples TRBV5-1 to TRBJ2-1, with a tentative D call TRBD1 (5 bases). V was pared by 5 bases and J by 8 bases, with 17 bases between. This CDR3 has 14 residues. Looked up from germline, CDR1 is SGHRS and CDR2 is YFSETQ. CDR3 loop: CASRDTVGSDEQFF. DNA for the CDR3: TGCGCCAGCAGGGACACGGTCGGGTCGGATGAGCAGTTCTTC. Looking up the rest from reference TRBV5-1 and TRBJ2-1 gives the full variable domain: KAGVTQTPRYLIKTRGQQVTLSCSPISGHRSVSWYQQTPGQGLQFLFEYFSETQRNKGNFPGRFSGRQFSNSRSEMNVSTLELGDSALYLCASRDTVGSDEQFFGPGTRLTVL.

This CDR3 reads CASSSKSGGGGYTF. CDR3 coding DNA: TGCGCCAGCAGCTCCAAGTCAGGGGGAGGTGGCTACACCTTC. The V and J genes are TRBV5-1 and TRBJ1-2, with 7 bases lining up with TRBD1. Germline V gene sequence: CDR1 SGHRS, CDR2 YFSETQ. This CDR3 region has 14 residues. J lost 7 bases, V lost 3 bases, and 9 bases had no gene match.

In this sample, this clone turned up once. This chain joins TRBV6-1 and TRBJ1-4; 7 bases are shared with TRBD1. V trimming: 1 base; J trimming: 8 bases; junction bases outside the gene matches: 7. The CDR3 is made up of 15 amino acids. Germline-derived CDR1 and CDR2 are MNHNS and SASEGT. The CDR3, as DNA: TGTGCCAGCAGTGAAGTAAGGGGGCGAGGAGAAAAACTGTTTTTT. It translates to CASSEVRGRGEKLFF.

V gene TRBV4-1 combines with J gene TRBJ1-3, with unresolved D. Trimming shortened V by 0 bases and J by 0 bases, and 6 bases separated the two germline ends. Per germline, CDR1 MGHRA and CDR2 YSYEKL. This CDR3 comprises 15 residues. This chain's CDR3 is CASSQDRRSGNTIYF. DNA for the CDR3: TGCGCCAGCAGCCAAGACAGGCGCTCTGGAAACACCATATATTTT.

This clone occurred once. The same CDR3 can be traced to other DNA sequences in this sample. The CDR3 sequence is CASKLASAGEQYF. As DNA, the CDR3 is TGTGCCAGTAAATTAGCGTCAGCGGGGGAGCAGTACTTC. The rearrangement links TRBV27 to TRBJ2-7; 7 nucleotides agree with TRBD2. V gave up 9 bases and J gave up 7 bases; unmatched junction bases: 12. Germline CDR1 is MNHEY and CDR2 is SMNVEV (reference sequence). There are 13 residues in the CDR3.

The rearrangement joins TRBV11-1 to TRBJ2-1; 7 bases map to TRBD2. This CDR3 has 14 amino acids. Germline assignment: CDR1 SGHAT and CDR2 FQDESV (reference sequence). V was pared by 2 bases and J by 8 bases, with 6 bases of the junction left unmatched. The CDR3 reads CASSLFRGSDEQFF. In nucleotides, the CDR3 is TGTGCCAGCAGCTTATTCCGCGGGAGTGATGAGCAGTTCTTC.

The rearrangement links TRBV7-2 to TRBJ2-5; D is perhaps TRBD2 (5 bases). Trimming removed 2 bases from V and 4 bases from J, with 14 bases in between. CDR3 size: 15 residues. Germline V lookup: CDR1 SGHTA, CDR2 FQGNSA. CDR3 residues: CASSLRVVGRETQYF. In DNA, the CDR3 is TGTGCCAGCAGCTTAAGGGTGGTTGGGAGAGAGACCCAGTACTTC.

The chain carries TRBV6-6 and TRBJ2-5, with 9 bases fitting TRBD1. The last part of the DNA fits TRBJ2-7 better; the J call may be wrong. Germline V gene lookup returns CDR1 MNHNY and CDR2 SVGAGI (reference sequence). The CDR3 extends over 15 amino acids. In nucleotides, the CDR3 is TGTGCCAGCAGTCTTACCGGGACAGGGATGTCCGAGCAGTACTTC. Translating gives CASSLTGTGMSEQYF.

This chain joins TRBV19 and TRBJ2-6; D is unresolved. This CDR3 is 15 amino acids long. V dropped 1 base and J dropped 3 bases, with 7 bases sitting between them. Germline V gene lookup returns CDR1 LNHDA and CDR2 SQIVND (reference sequence). CDR3 loop: CASSIGLFGANVLTF. The CDR3 nucleotides read TGTGCCAGTAGTATAGGACTCTTTGGGGCCAACGTCCTGACTTTC.

This clone was counted a few times. The chain is built from TRBV5-4 and TRBJ2-3, with TRBD1 matching over 8 bases. Germline assignment: CDR1 SGHNT and CDR2 YYREEE (reference sequence). The length of the CDR3 is 15 residues. V lost 4 bases to trimming and J lost 6 bases; unmatched junction nucleotides: 10. DNA of the CDR3: TGTGCCAGCAGCCCCCAGGGGGCGATGAGGGATACGCAGTATTTT. Its protein is CASSPQGAMRDTQYF.

The chain has TRBV10-3 and TRBJ2-2; TRBD1 aligns across 7 bases. Germline CDR1 is ENHRY and CDR2 is SYGVKD. CDR3 length: 13 residues. V dropped 6 bases and J dropped 5; count of bases not matched to a gene: 3. The CDR3 bases are TGTGCCATCAGCGGGGACAGAACCGGGGAGCTGTTTTTT. The encoded protein is CAISGDRTGELFF.

The chain couples TRBV5-1 to TRBJ1-1; no clear D gene. V gave up 4 bases and J gave up 7 bases, with 17 bases separating them. Germline V gives CDR1 SGHRS, CDR2 YFSETQ. The CDR3 contains 14 residues. The CDR3 DNA reads as TGCGCCAGCAGCCCCCTCGGACCAAAAGTTGAAGCTTTCTTT. Translating it yields CASSPLGPKVEAFF.

This clone came up a few times. This chain uses TRBV7-2 with TRBJ1-1; TRBD1 matches 7 bases. CDR1 and CDR2 (germline): SGHTA, FQGNSA. The CDR3 consists of 14 residues. Trimming cost V 5 bases and J 1 base; bases outside gene matches: 4. CDR3 DNA sequence: TGTGCCAGCAGCCCCTGGACAGGGAACACTGAAGCTTTCTTT. Its translation is CASSPWTGNTEAFF.

CDR3 DNA sequence: TGTGCCATCAGCGACCCGGGACAGGGGAACACTGAAGCTTTCTTT. Its protein product is CAISDPGQGNTEAFF. This chain connects TRBV10-3 to TRBJ1-1, with 9 bases lining up with TRBD1. The germline gives CDR1 ENHRY, CDR2 SYGVKD. V trimming: 6 bases; J trimming: 1 base; junction bases outside the gene matches: 6. There are 15 residues in the CDR3.

The CDR3 DNA reads as TGTGCTAGTGGTTCCTCACATGGGAACTACGAGCAGTACGTC. Its translation is CASGSSHGNYEQYV. The J gene is TRBJ2-7, the V gene TRBV12-5, with no clear D. CDR3 length equals 14 residues. CDR1 LGHNT and CDR2 FRNRAP come from the germline V gene. V gave up 4 bases and J gave up 3 bases, with 13 bases separating them.

V gene TRBV6-6 combines with J gene TRBJ2-5; D may be TRBD1 (6 bases). The CDR3 has 11 residues. CDR1 and CDR2 (germline): MNHNY, SVGAGI (reference sequence). Between the trimmed V and J ends, which lost 7 bases and 4 bases, there was a span of 7 bases. CDR3 protein: CASMGAETQYF. The CDR3 bases are TGTGCCAGCATGGGGGCAGAGACCCAGTACTTC.

This clone showed up just once. V is TRBV18 and J is TRBJ2-1; D uncertain. This CDR3 spans 14 amino acids. Germline lookup yields CDR1 KGHSH and CDR2 LQKENI. V was pared by 3 bases and J by 4 bases, with 10 bases between. CDR3 DNA sequence: TGTGCCAGCTCACCTTCGCCATCGTACAATGAGCAGTTCTTC. Translation gives CASSPSPSYNEQFF. The variable domain in full, with the rest retrieved from reference TRBV18 and TRBJ2-1, is NAGVMQNPRHLVRRRGQEARLRCSPMKGHSHVYWYRQLPEEGLKFMVYLQKENIIDESGMPKERFSAEFPKEGPSILRIQQVVRGDSAAYFCASSPSPSYNEQFFGPGTRLTVL.

This chain joins TRBV28 and TRBJ1-5; 9 bases line up with TRBD1. The CDR3 spans 14 residues. The germline V gene has CDR1 MDHEN and CDR2 SYDVKM. Trimming at V came to 6 bases and at J to 7 bases, leaving 7 bases not matched to a gene. The CDR3: CASSSTGGGQPQHF. CDR3 sequence (DNA): TGTGCCAGCAGCTCGACAGGGGGAGGGCAGCCCCAGCATTTT.

The chain combines TRBV4-1 with TRBJ2-2; 12 bases align to TRBD2. The CDR3 totals 19 residues. Germline CDR1 MGHRA, CDR2 YSYEKL. V shed 0 bases, J shed 5 bases, and the junction held 10 bases outside the gene matches. CDR3 nucleotides: TGCGCCAGCAGCCAAGATCTGAGACTAGCGGGAGTACGGACCGGGGAGCTGTTTTTT. Protein: CASSQDLRLAGVRTGELFF.

This sequence joins TRBV11-2 and TRBJ2-1; no clear D. V shed 2 bases and J shed 1 base, with 6 bases lying between them. The CDR3 is 14 amino acids. Germline V CDR1 and CDR2: SGHAT, FQNNGV. CDR3 residues: CASSLSESYNEQFF. CDR3 bases: TGTGCCAGCAGCTTATCAGAATCCTACAATGAGCAGTTCTTC.

The chain uses TRBV7-9 and TRBJ2-3; D is undetermined. The ends were cut back, 6 bases at V and 6 bases at J, with 19 bases in the middle. CDR1 SEHNR and CDR2 FQNEAQ come from the germline V gene (reference sequence). The CDR3 has 15 residues. CDR3 in DNA: TGTGCCAGCAGTAGACGGCGTTTTGGAGCCGATACGCAGTATTTT. It yields the protein CASSRRRFGADTQYF.

CDR3 bases: TGTGCCAGCAGCTTAATAGGACAGAAGTTGAACACTGAAGCTTTCTTT. Translating gives CASSLIGQKLNTEAFF. The chain is built from TRBV11-2 and TRBJ1-1; D is possibly TRBD1 (6 bases). The CDR3 consists of 16 residues. V lost 2 bases and J lost 0, with 13 bases in between. Germline V CDR1 and CDR2: SGHAT, FQNNGV.

The J gene is TRBJ2-5, the V gene TRBV4-3; D could derive from TRBD1 or TRBD2 (6 bases each). Germline-derived CDR1 and CDR2 are LGHNA and YSLEER. This CDR3 comprises 15 residues. Trimming pared 0 bases from V and 1 base from J, leaving 9 bases between. The CDR3 DNA follows: TGCGCCAGCAGCCAAGATGGGGGGCCCCAAGAGACCCAGTACTTC. Its protein product is CASSQDGGPQETQYF.

V usage is TRBV5-1 and J usage is TRBJ2-5; tentatively, D is TRBD2 (6 bases). CDR1 SGHRS and CDR2 YFSETQ come from the germline V gene. The CDR3 consists of 15 residues. Trimming removed 4 bases from V and 5 bases from J, with 18 bases in between. The CDR3 bases are TGCGCCAGCAGCGCGGGACTGGGGTCCGTGGAGACCCAGTACTTC. Its translation is CASSAGLGSVETQYF. The whole variable domain, filled in from reference TRBV5-1 and TRBJ2-5, reads KAGVTQTPRYLIKTRGQQVTLSCSPISGHRSVSWYQQTPGQGLQFLFEYFSETQRNKGNFPGRFSGRQFSNSRSEMNVSTLELGDSALYLCASSAGLGSVETQYFGPGTRLLVL.

The rearrangement links TRBV28 to TRBJ2-7; tentatively, D is TRBD1 (6 bases). CDR3 length equals 13 residues. The germline V gene encodes CDR1 MDHEN and CDR2 SYDVKM. Deletions cut 5 bases from V and 9 bases from J, with 17 bases between. Here the CDR3 reads CASSRDTRHAQYV. Written as DNA, the CDR3 is TGTGCCAGCAGTCGGGACACCCGCCACGCGCAGTACGTC.

V usage is TRBV28 and J usage is TRBJ2-4, with no clear D. Deletions cut 7 bases from V and 0 bases from J, with 10 bases between. The germline V gene encodes CDR1 MDHEN and CDR2 SYDVKM. The CDR3 runs 14 residues. The CDR3 protein is CASTSELAKNIQYF. CDR3 coding DNA: TGTGCCAGCACTTCCGAACTAGCCAAAAACATTCAGTACTTC.

Concerning this clone: At one end the junction does not follow the germline gene, possibly because of a read error. The chain joins TRBV6-6 to TRBJ2-7, with no clear D. The CDR3 consists of 13 residues. The V gene's germline CDR1 is MNHNY and CDR2 SVGAGI (reference sequence). This CDR3 is CASSYSSSNEQYF. The CDR3 nucleotides are TGTGCCAGCAGTTACTCTTCCTCCAACGAGCAGTACTTC.